This TCR beta chain was sequenced during a study of post-analysis software for immune sequencing data (dated by TCRdb to the mid-2010s). With regard to the full study: Recorded disease courses included relapsing-remitting, secondary progressive and progressive-relapsing multiple sclerosis, with some patients lacking subtype annotation. Patient repertoires were compared against roughly 11 previously published healthy control repertoires from donors aged about 6 to 28 years. A subset of samples was prepared in parallel using single-end sample barcoding, then pooled and co-amplified after Illumina adapter ligation. Study-wide conclusions, independent of this receptor: The multiple sclerosis patient group was slightly younger than the control group. Patients showed significantly higher frequencies than controls for a handful of TRBV segments, among them TRBV5-6, TRBV5-1 and TRBV20-1. Multiple sclerosis patients had significantly lower normalized Chao1 diversity than controls, a result that suggests substantial peripheral T-cell clonal expansion. When samples were clustered directly using the F measure, samples prepared in the same batch co-clustered strongly, which prompted a batch-effect correction.

The sample holds a few counts of this clonotype. Its antigen remains undetermined. Nothing much larger sits one base from this clone, and base qualities are not available. Relative to germline, V is missing 5 bases and J is missing 6 bases, with 4 bases of the junction outside any gene match. Sequences PRHDT (CDR1) and FYEKMQ (CDR2) are obtained from the germline V gene (reference sequence). Including cysteine and phenylalanine, the CDR3 has 13 amino acids. Just the 39-base CDR3 DNA is kept, in frame starting at base 1. The protocol used for the library was PCR. Reads for this sample came from an Illumina HiSeq 2500. Unique molecular identifiers were incorporated into TCR beta cDNA libraries to reduce PCR and sequencing biases. Every 1 to 10 million input T cells yielded about 500,000 cDNA molecules, meaning each molecule approximated one T cell. Patient libraries were prepared and sequenced with the same protocol used for the earlier healthy control dataset. Within a given batch, samples were prepared together, multiplexed and sequenced on the same HiSeq lane. On the study's bioinformatics: Raw barcoded reads were processed with MIGEC, and single-read molecular identifier groups were discarded before consensus assembly and CDR3 extraction. Clonotype tables were post-analysed with VDJtools, and diversity was normalized by down-sampling all datasets to the smallest sample size. Repertoire overlap clustering matched CDR3 amino acid but not nucleotide sequences to correct batch-related cross-sample contamination. Starting from the raw public reads, TCRdb applied fastp trimming at Q25, assembled clones with MiXCR and retained in-frame beta chains. All rows with the same CDR3 protein become a single entry with the most common DNA and genes. The authors' filters were not applied to this entry. In this sample the table shows about 570,000 distinct CDR3 sequences, about a third of which occur a single time. Of the sample, 6% falls within the top ten clones.

To demonstrate the VDJtools post-analysis software, the study profiled TCR beta repertoires from the peripheral blood of 13 young patients with multiple sclerosis. The multiple sclerosis patients were children and adolescents ranging in age from roughly 6 to 15 years. This sequence originates from a girl aged 2 to 17 with multiple sclerosis. The chain is made from TRBV13 and TRBJ1-1; TRBD1 lines up with 9 middle nucleotides. The sample taken for sequencing was blood. In nucleotide form, the sequence is TGTGCCAGCAGCAGGACAGGGGACGCTGAAGCTTTCTTT. The translation is CASSRTGDAEAFF.